Listed here are 32 T cell receptor beta chains from one sample, sequenced in a study of blood T cell repertoires in COVID-19. Using immunoSEQ multiplex PCR, the repertoire was profiled, and TCRdb retains in-frame clones only, with some absent. Among some 120,000 clones listed, over 70% were seen once. Sequenced material: peripheral blood. The receptors stem from a man older than 75 with acute or convalescent COVID-19.

This rearrangement joins TRBV19 to TRBJ1-5; TRBD1 matches at 9 bases. The V gene end was trimmed by 7 bases and the J gene end by 0 bases; junction bases not matched to a gene: 4. The CDR3 is 15 amino acids. Germline V CDR1 and CDR2: LNHDA, SQIVND (reference sequence). The CDR3 DNA reads TGTGCCAGTAATGACAGGGGGATTAGCAATCAGCCCCAGCATTTT. Translated, it gives CASNDRGISNQPQHF.

The CDR3 reads CASSLQLAGNGAGELFF. The CDR3 nucleotides are TGTGCCAGCAGTCTTCAATTAGCGGGGAATGGCGCCGGGGAGCTGTTTTTT. This rearrangement joins TRBV2 to TRBJ2-2; 8 bases align to TRBD2. J was trimmed by 6 bases and V by 5 bases; bases with no gene match: 14. Germline CDR1 SNHLY, CDR2 FYNNEI. This CDR3 region has 17 residues.

The chain carries TRBV4-1 and TRBJ2-2; the match to TRBD1 covers 10 bases. V shed 3 bases and J 2 bases; nucleotides not matched to a gene: 6. The CDR3 is made up of 17 amino acids. Germline CDR1 MGHRA, CDR2 YSYEKL. CDR3: CASSHPRDRGNTGELFF. The CDR3 DNA reads as TGCGCCAGCAGCCATCCCCGGGACAGGGGTAACACCGGGGAGCTGTTTTTT.

This clone came up once. This chain connects TRBV3-1 (or the pseudogene TRBV3-2) to TRBJ1-2; unclear D gene. V dropped 1 base and J dropped 8 bases, with 11 bases sitting between them. This CDR3 region has 13 residues. The V gene's germline CDR1 is LGHDT and CDR2 YNNKEL (reference sequence). CDR3 nucleotides: TGTGCCAGCAGCCAAGGGCATCGGAGGGGCTACACCTTC. Its translation is CASSQGHRRGYTF.

This chain joins TRBV12-3 or TRBV12-4 and TRBJ1-6; tentatively, D is TRBD1 (5 bases). This CDR3 region has 13 residues. The ends were cut back, 6 bases at V and 8 bases at J, with 11 bases in the middle. For the CDR3, the DNA is TGTGCCAGCAGCCAAGACAGCTATTCACCCCTCCACTTT. Protein: CASSQDSYSPLHF.

The chain carries TRBV5-6 and TRBJ1-5; the D gene is possibly TRBD1 (6 bases). V was pared by 4 bases and J by 0 bases, with 20 bases between. Germline CDR1 reads SGHDT; CDR2 reads YYEEEE. This CDR3 region has 18 residues. This chain's CDR3 is CASSLQGSLSNSNQPQHF. CDR3 in DNA: TGTGCCAGCAGCCTTCAGGGGTCCCTTTCGAATAGCAATCAGCCCCAGCATTTT. The variable domain in full, completed from reference TRBV5-6 and TRBJ1-5, reads DAGVTQSPTHLIKTRGQQVTLRCSPKSGHDTVSWYQQALGQGPQFIFQYYEEEERQRGNFPDRFSGHQFPNYSSELNVNALLLGDSALYLCASSLQGSLSNSNQPQHFGDGTRLSIL.

CDR3 bases: TGTGCCAGCAGCTTAGAGACGGGGTACTCCTACGAGCAGTACTTC. Translating it yields CASSLETGYSYEQYF. This chain links TRBV7-8 with TRBJ2-7; TRBD2 is a possible D gene (5 bases). CDR1 and CDR2 (germline): SGHVS, FQNEAQ. The length of the CDR3 is 15 residues. The V and J ends lost 1 base and 0 bases respectively, with 10 bases between them.

This chain links TRBV2 with TRBJ1-6; 9 bases line up with TRBD1. With V trimmed by 6 bases and J by 7 bases, 4 bases remained unmatched. Germline lookup yields CDR1 SNHLY and CDR2 FYNNEI. The CDR3 consists of 14 residues. CDR3 sequence reads: CASSRDRENSPLHF. CDR3 nucleotide sequence: TGTGCCAGCAGCCGGGACAGGGAAAATTCACCCCTCCACTTT.

The table lists this clone with a few counts. The chain uses TRBV19 and TRBJ1-2; possibly TRBD1 for D (6 bases). Germline V CDR1 and CDR2: LNHDA, SQIVND (reference sequence). Trimming stripped 7 bases from V and 2 bases from J, with 11 bases between. The CDR3 contains 13 residues. CDR3 in amino acids: CASNSGVNYGYTF. The CDR3 DNA reads TGTGCCAGTAATTCAGGGGTGAACTATGGCTACACCTTC.

This clone has just a few counts. The V gene is TRBV5-6, the J gene TRBJ1-5; 8 bases map to TRBD1. V was pared by 4 bases and J by 5 bases, with 5 bases of the junction left unmatched. The germline gives CDR1 SGHDT, CDR2 YYEEEE. The length of the CDR3 is 14 residues. In nucleotides, the CDR3 is TGTGCCAGCAGCCGGACAGGGTCTGATCAGCCCCAGCATTTT. Protein product: CASSRTGSDQPQHF.

V is TRBV18 and J is TRBJ1-6; D is unclear. This CDR3 spans 14 amino acids. Germline V gives CDR1 KGHSH, CDR2 LQKENI. Trimming took off 6 bases at V and 8 bases at J, with 14 bases between the two ends. The CDR3 sequence: CASSENRSYSPLHF. CDR3 nucleotides: TGTGCCAGCTCCGAAAACCGGAGCTATTCACCCCTCCACTTT. Full variable domain (outside the CDR3, taken from reference TRBV18 and TRBJ1-6): NAGVMQNPRHLVRRRGQEARLRCSPMKGHSHVYWYRQLPEEGLKFMVYLQKENIIDESGMPKERFSAEFPKEGPSILRIQQVVRGDSAAYFCASSENRSYSPLHFGNGTRLTVT.

This chain joins TRBV12-3 or TRBV12-4 and TRBJ2-7; 9 bases are shared with TRBD1. The junction had 6 bases not matched to a gene; V was cut back by 7 bases and J by 5 bases. This CDR3 is 13 amino acids long. CDR3 residues: CASTLTGGHEQYF. As DNA, the CDR3 is TGTGCCAGCACTTTGACAGGGGGGCACGAGCAGTACTTC.

The gene calls are TRBV28 and TRBJ2-4; 8 bases fit TRBD1. The CDR3 totals 15 residues. CDR1 MDHEN and CDR2 SYDVKM come from the germline V gene. Germline trimming cut 2 bases from V and 3 bases from J; bases unmatched to any gene: 3. CDR3: CASSLVGQDKNIQYF. DNA of the CDR3: TGTGCCAGCAGTTTAGTGGGACAGGACAAAAACATTCAGTACTTC.

The chain recombines TRBV7-2 with TRBJ2-5, with 7 bases aligning to TRBD2. The V gene's germline CDR1 is SGHTA and CDR2 FQGNSA. The CDR3 has 16 amino acids. Trimming cost V 2 bases and J 2 bases; bases outside gene matches: 8. The CDR3 nucleotides read TGTGCCAGCAGCTTAAACCCGACGGGGGGACAAGAGACCCAGTACTTC. Translation gives CASSLNPTGGQETQYF.

This sequence joins TRBV7-6 and TRBJ1-2; D unclear. The CDR3 has 13 residues. The V and J ends lost 5 bases and 8 bases respectively, with 15 bases between them. The germline V gene encodes CDR1 SGHVS and CDR2 FNYEAQ. In DNA, the CDR3 is TGTGCCAGCAGCAGAGGCGGGCCAGACGGCTACACCTTC. Protein sequence: CASSRGGPDGYTF. Full variable domain (missing parts from reference TRBV7-6 and TRBJ1-2): GAGVSQSPRYKVTKRGQDVALRCDPISGHVSLYWYRQALGQGPEFLTYFNYEAQQDKSGLPNDRFSAERPEGSISTLTIQRTEQRDSAMYRCASSRGGPDGYTFGSGTRLTVV.

The chain employs TRBV18 and TRBJ2-7, with 7 bases lining up with TRBD1. The CDR3 is made up of 16 amino acids. Germline CDR1 and CDR2: KGHSH and LQKENI. Trimming cost V 0 bases and J 2 bases; bases outside gene matches: 7. CDR3 loop: CASSPPPDRKTYEQYF. CDR3 DNA: TGTGCCAGCTCACCACCACCGGACAGGAAGACCTACGAGCAGTACTTC.

This rearrangement joins TRBV19 to TRBJ2-1; a weak D match, TRBD1 (5 bases). The germline V gene has CDR1 LNHDA and CDR2 SQIVND (reference sequence). The CDR3 loop spans 13 amino acids. V lost 6 bases to trimming and J lost 8 bases, with 14 bases between them. For the CDR3, the DNA is TGTGCCAGTAGACGGAATCAGGGTTATGAGCAGTTCTTC. This codes for CASRRNQGYEQFF. The full variable domain, its missing parts supplied by reference TRBV19 and TRBJ2-1, is DGGITQSPKYLFRKEGQNVTLSCEQNLNHDAMYWYRQDPGQGLRLIYYSQIVNDFQKGDIAEGYSVSREKKESFPLTVTSAQKNPTAFYLCASRRNQGYEQFFGPGTRLTVL.

The chain couples TRBV11-2 to TRBJ2-7; weak D call: TRBD2 (5 bases). Looked up from germline, CDR1 is SGHAT and CDR2 is FQNNGV. CDR3 length: 14 residues. Trimming took 2 bases from V and 3 from J, leaving 11 bases between them. The CDR3 bases are TGTGCCAGCAGCTTACGGTTGGGAGTCTACGAGCAGTACTTC. Translated: CASSLRLGVYEQYF. The whole variable domain, filled in from reference TRBV11-2 and TRBJ2-7, reads EAGVAQSPRYKIIEKRQSVAFWCNPISGHATLYWYQQILGQGPKLLIQFQNNGVVDDSQLPKDRFSAERLKGVDSTLKIQPAKLEDSAVYLCASSLRLGVYEQYFGPGTRLTVT.

The chain carries TRBV2 and TRBJ2-7, with 8 bases that match TRBD2. Germline CDR1 SNHLY, CDR2 FYNNEI. CDR3 size: 14 residues. V lost 4 bases and J lost 3; bases outside the gene matches: 5. In DNA, the CDR3 is TGTGCCAGCAGTGTGCGGGGGGAGATCTACGAGCAGTACTTC. It is translated as CASSVRGEIYEQYF.

This clone was seen many times. The chain couples TRBV30 to TRBJ2-7, with TRBD1 matching 7 bases. Germline loops: CDR1 GTSNPN, CDR2 SVGIG (reference sequence). The V segment lost 1 base and the J segment 6 bases; nucleotides outside the gene matches: 6. This CDR3 is built from 13 residues. For the CDR3, the DNA is TGTGCCTGGAGTGACAGGGGTCGGGGCGAGCAGTACTTC. Translating gives CAWSDRGRGEQYF.

The rearrangement uses TRBV4-1 and TRBJ2-3; the match to TRBD1 covers 7 bases. The CDR3 has 17 amino acids. The germline CDR1 and CDR2 sequences are MGHRA and YSYEKL. The trim removed 5 bases at V and 4 bases at J, leaving 15 bases unmatched. CDR3 in amino acids: CASSTREDRDGSDTQYF. Here the CDR3 DNA reads TGCGCCAGCAGCACACGAGAAGACAGGGATGGGTCAGATACGCAGTATTTT.

The CDR3 loop reads CSVEAVNTGELFF. The CDR3 region has the DNA TGCAGCGTTGAAGCAGTGAACACCGGGGAGCTGTTTTTT. This chain links TRBV29-1 with TRBJ2-2; D uncertain. The CDR3 sequence is 13 residues long. From germline, CDR1 is SQVTM and CDR2 ANQGSEA. Trimming removed 1 base from V and 1 base from J, with 4 bases in between.

The chain is built from TRBV9 and TRBJ2-5, with 7 positions matching TRBD2. The CDR3 spans 15 residues. V dropped 8 bases and J dropped 4; count of bases not matched to a gene: 14. Germline CDR1 reads SGDLS; CDR2 reads YYNGEE. The CDR3 loop is CARVVMGGVGETQYF. The CDR3 DNA sequence: TGTGCCAGGGTAGTTATGGGGGGGGTTGGAGAGACCCAGTACTTC.

The chain has TRBV24-1 and TRBJ1-5; possibly TRBD1 for D (5 bases). V lost 4 bases and J 3 bases, leaving 12 bases between the germline ends. The CDR3 totals 15 residues. The germline CDR1 and CDR2 sequences are KGHDR and SFDVKD. The CDR3 region is CATSDTTVPNQPQHF. In DNA, the CDR3 is TGTGCCACCAGTGACACGACAGTCCCCAATCAGCCCCAGCATTTT.

The chain couples TRBV7-9 to TRBJ2-6; weak D call: TRBD1 (5 bases). The V and J ends lost 6 bases and 4 bases respectively, with 16 bases between them. CDR3 length: 16 amino acids. Germline V gene sequence: CDR1 SEHNR, CDR2 FQNEAQ (reference sequence). The CDR3 protein is CASRMDTITGANVLTF. As DNA, the CDR3 is TGTGCCAGCAGGATGGACACAATAACGGGGGCCAACGTCCTGACTTTC.

About this clone: Distinct nucleotide sequences in the sample also encode this CDR3. The V gene is TRBV5-4, the J gene TRBJ1-6; no definite D call. Trimming removed 0 bases at V and 4 bases at J, with 5 bases between. CDR1 is SGHNT and CDR2 is YYREEE in the germline V gene (reference sequence). The CDR3 loop spans 14 amino acids. CDR3 DNA: TGTGCCAGCAGCTTGGACAGATATAATTCACCCCTCCACTTT. Protein sequence: CASSLDRYNSPLHF.

This chain links TRBV4-1 with TRBJ2-2; possible D gene TRBD2, 6 bases. Germline V gene sequence: CDR1 MGHRA, CDR2 YSYEKL. Trimming left V 1 base short and J 4 bases short, with 13 bases between. The CDR3 consists of 16 residues. CDR3: CASSQAPGEITGELFF. CDR3 sequence (DNA): TGCGCCAGCAGCCAAGCTCCGGGGGAGATCACCGGGGAGCTGTTTTTT.

As regards this clone: Other nucleotide sequences from this sample produce the same CDR3. The V and J genes are TRBV3-1 (or the pseudogene TRBV3-2) and TRBJ1-1, with TRBD1 as a possible D gene (6 bases). Trimming cost V 4 bases and J 4 bases, with 10 bases left between them. Germline assignment: CDR1 LGHDT and CDR2 YNNKEL (reference sequence). The CDR3 length is 13 residues. The CDR3 nucleotides are TGTGCCAGCAGCCCAGGGGTGGGCACTGAAGCTTTCTTT. Translation gives CASSPGVGTEAFF.

J is TRBJ1-6 and V is TRBV5-5; perhaps TRBD1 as D (6 bases). Trimming took 0 bases from V and 7 from J, leaving 17 bases between them. The CDR3 consists of 17 residues. The V gene's germline CDR1 is SGHKS and CDR2 YYEKEE (reference sequence). Written as DNA, the CDR3 is TGTGCCAGCAGCTTGGAAATAGCAGGGGCAGCGAATTCACCCCTCCACTTT. This codes for CASSLEIAGAANSPLHF.

This rearrangement joins TRBV3-1 (or the pseudogene TRBV3-2) to TRBJ2-2; unclear D gene. The V gene lost 2 bases and the J gene lost 2 bases, with 6 bases spanning the gap. Germline CDR1 and CDR2: LGHDT and YNNKEL (reference sequence). The CDR3 extends over 14 amino acids. Here the CDR3 DNA reads TGTGCCAGCAGCCAACAGGTTAACACCGGGGAGCTGTTTTTT. It is translated as CASSQQVNTGELFF.

The chain links TRBV27 to TRBJ2-3; D perhaps matches TRBD1 (5 bases). Germline loops: CDR1 MNHEY, CDR2 SMNVEV (reference sequence). The CDR3 has 15 residues. Trimming stripped 2 bases from V and 8 bases from J, with 17 bases between. In nucleotides, the CDR3 is TGTGCCAGCAGTTTACAGGGTAATTTCTTGGGTACGCAGTATTTT. Translated: CASSLQGNFLGTQYF.

This clone is a singleton in its sample. The chain combines TRBV7-2 with TRBJ2-3, with D maybe TRBD2 (5 bases). CDR3 length: 15 residues. CDR1 is SGHTA, CDR2 FQGNSA, per germline. V gave up 6 bases and J gave up 3 bases, with 16 bases separating them. The CDR3 DNA sequence: TGTGCCAGCAGGATTAAGACGGGGAGTACAGATACGCAGTATTTT. It yields the protein CASRIKTGSTDTQYF.